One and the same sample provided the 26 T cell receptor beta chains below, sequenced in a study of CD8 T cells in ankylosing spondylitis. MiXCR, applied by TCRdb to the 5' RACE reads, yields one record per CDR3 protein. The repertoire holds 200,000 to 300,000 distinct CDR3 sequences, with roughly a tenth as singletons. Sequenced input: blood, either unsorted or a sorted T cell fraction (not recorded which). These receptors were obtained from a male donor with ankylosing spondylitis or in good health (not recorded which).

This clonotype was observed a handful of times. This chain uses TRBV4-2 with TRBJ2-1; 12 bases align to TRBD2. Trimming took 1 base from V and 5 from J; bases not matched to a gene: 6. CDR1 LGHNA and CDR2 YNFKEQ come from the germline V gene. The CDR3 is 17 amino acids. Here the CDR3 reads CASSQGVRTSGNNEQFF. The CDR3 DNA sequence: TGTGCCAGCAGCCAAGGGGTTCGGACTAGCGGGAACAATGAGCAGTTCTTC.

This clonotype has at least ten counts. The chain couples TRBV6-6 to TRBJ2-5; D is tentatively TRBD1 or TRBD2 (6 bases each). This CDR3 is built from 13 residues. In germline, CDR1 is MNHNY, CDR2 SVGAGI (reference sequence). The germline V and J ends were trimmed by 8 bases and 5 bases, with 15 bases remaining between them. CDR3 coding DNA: TGTGCCAGCCGGAGGGGGGCGCGGGAGACCCAGTACTTC. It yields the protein CASRRGARETQYF.

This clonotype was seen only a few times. This chain's CDR3 is CASSFRRGNTEAFF. The DNA for the CDR3 is TGCGCCAGCAGCTTCCGGCGAGGGAACACTGAAGCTTTCTTT. The chain joins TRBV5-1 to TRBJ1-1, with D uncertain. Per germline, CDR1 SGHRS and CDR2 YFSETQ. The CDR3 extends over 14 amino acids. V was pared by 2 bases and J by 1 base, with 9 bases between.

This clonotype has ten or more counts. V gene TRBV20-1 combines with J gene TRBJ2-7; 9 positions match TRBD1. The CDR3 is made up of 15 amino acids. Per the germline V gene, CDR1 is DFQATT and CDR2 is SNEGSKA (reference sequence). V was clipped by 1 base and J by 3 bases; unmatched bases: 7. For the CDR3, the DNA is TGCAGTGCTAGAGGCCTCGGGACAGGGCTCTACGAGCAGTACTTC. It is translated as CSARGLGTGLYEQYF.

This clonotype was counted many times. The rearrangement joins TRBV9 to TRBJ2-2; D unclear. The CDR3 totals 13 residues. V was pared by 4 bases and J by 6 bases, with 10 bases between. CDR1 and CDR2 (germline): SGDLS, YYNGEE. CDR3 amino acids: CASSPRPAGELFF. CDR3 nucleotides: TGTGCCAGCAGCCCCCGACCCGCCGGGGAGCTGTTTTTT.

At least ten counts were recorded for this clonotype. CDR3 sequence: CSATEGGSGNTIYF. CDR3 DNA: TGCAGTGCCACCGAGGGGGGCTCTGGAAACACCATATATTTT. V and J are TRBV20-1 and TRBJ1-3, with D maybe TRBD1 (6 bases). Deletions cut 6 bases from V and 0 bases from J, with 12 bases between. The CDR3 length is 14 residues. The germline V gene encodes CDR1 DFQATT and CDR2 SNEGSKA (reference sequence).

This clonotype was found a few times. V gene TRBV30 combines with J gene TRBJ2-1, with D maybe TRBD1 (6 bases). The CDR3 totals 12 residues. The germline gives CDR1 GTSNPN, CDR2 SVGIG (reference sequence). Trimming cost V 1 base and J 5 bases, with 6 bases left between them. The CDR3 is CAWSAGDNEQFF. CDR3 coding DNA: TGTGCCTGGAGTGCAGGGGACAATGAGCAGTTCTTC. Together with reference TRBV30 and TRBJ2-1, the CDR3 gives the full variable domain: SQTIHQWPATLVQPVGSPLSLECTVEGTSNPNLYWYRQAAGRGLQLLFYSVGIGQISSEVPQNLSASRPQDRQFILSSKKLLLSDSGFYLCAWSAGDNEQFFGPGTRLTVL.

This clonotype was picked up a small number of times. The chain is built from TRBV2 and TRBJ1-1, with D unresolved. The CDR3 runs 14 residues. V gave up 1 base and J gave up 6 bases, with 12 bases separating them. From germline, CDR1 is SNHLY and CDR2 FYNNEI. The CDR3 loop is CASSEGLYGAEAFF. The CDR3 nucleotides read TGTGCCAGCAGTGAAGGTCTTTATGGGGCTGAAGCTTTCTTT. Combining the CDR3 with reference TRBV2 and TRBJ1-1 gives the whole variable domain EPEVTQTPSHQVTQMGQEVILRCVPISNHLYFYWYRQILGQKVEFLVSFYNNEISEKSEIFDDQFSVERPDGSNFTLKIRSTKLEDSAMYFCASSEGLYGAEAFFGQGTRLTVV.

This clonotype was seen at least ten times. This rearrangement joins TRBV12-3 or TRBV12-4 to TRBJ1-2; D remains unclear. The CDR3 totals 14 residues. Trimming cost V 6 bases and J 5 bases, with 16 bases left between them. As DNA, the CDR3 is TGTGCCAGCAGCTCCCGTCCCGGGCAGTATGGCTACACCTTC. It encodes CASSSRPGQYGYTF.

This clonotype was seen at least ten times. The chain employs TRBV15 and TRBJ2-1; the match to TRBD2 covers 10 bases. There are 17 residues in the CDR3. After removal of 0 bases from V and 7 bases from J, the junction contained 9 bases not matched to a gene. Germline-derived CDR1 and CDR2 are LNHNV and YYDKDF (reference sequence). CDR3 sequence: CATSRDQTSGIVNEQFF. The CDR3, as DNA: TGTGCCACCAGCAGAGATCAAACTAGCGGGATAGTGAATGAGCAGTTCTTC.

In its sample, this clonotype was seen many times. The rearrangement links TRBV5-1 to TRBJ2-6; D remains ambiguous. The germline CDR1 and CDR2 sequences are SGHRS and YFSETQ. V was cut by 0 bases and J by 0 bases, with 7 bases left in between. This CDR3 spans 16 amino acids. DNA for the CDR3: TGCGCCAGCAGCTTGGAAGTATACTCTGGGGCCAACGTCCTGACTTTC. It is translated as CASSLEVYSGANVLTF.

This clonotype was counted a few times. The CDR3 DNA reads as TGTGCCAGCACCCCAGGGGGAGGGGCCACTGAAGCTTTCTTT. Translated, it gives CASTPGGGATEAFF. The rearrangement joins TRBV7-6 to TRBJ1-1, with TRBD1 matching over 7 bases. The germline CDR1 and CDR2 sequences are SGHVS and FNYEAQ. Trimming cost V 7 bases and J 4 bases; bases outside gene matches: 9. There are 14 residues in the CDR3.

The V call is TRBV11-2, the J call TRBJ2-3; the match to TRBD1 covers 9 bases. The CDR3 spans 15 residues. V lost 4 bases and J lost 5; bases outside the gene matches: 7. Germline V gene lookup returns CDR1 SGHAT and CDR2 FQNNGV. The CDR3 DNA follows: TGTGCCAGCAGCTCTACCACGGGACAGGGAGATACGCAGTATTTT. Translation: CASSSTTGQGDTQYF.

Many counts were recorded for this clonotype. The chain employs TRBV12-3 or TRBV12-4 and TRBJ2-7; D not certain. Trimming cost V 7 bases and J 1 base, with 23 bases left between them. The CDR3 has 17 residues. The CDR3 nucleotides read TGTGCCAGCACCCTAGGGCAGGCTACAACTCTTTCCTACGAGCAGTACTTC. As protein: CASTLGQATTLSYEQYF.

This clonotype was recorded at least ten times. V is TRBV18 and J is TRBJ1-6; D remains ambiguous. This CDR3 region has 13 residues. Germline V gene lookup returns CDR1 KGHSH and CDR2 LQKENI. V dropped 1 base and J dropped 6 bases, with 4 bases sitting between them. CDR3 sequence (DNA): TGTGCCAGCTCACCACGAGCTAATTCACCCCTCCACTTT. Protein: CASSPRANSPLHF. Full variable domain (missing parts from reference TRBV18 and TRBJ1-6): NAGVMQNPRHLVRRRGQEARLRCSPMKGHSHVYWYRQLPEEGLKFMVYLQKENIIDESGMPKERFSAEFPKEGPSILRIQQVVRGDSAAYFCASSPRANSPLHFGNGTRLTVT.

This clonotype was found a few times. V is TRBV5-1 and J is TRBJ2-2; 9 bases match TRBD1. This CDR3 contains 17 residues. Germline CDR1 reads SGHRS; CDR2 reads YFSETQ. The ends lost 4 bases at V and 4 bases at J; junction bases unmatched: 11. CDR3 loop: CASSDRTGGEATGELFF. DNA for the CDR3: TGCGCCAGCAGCGACCGCACAGGGGGCGAGGCCACCGGGGAGCTGTTTTTT.

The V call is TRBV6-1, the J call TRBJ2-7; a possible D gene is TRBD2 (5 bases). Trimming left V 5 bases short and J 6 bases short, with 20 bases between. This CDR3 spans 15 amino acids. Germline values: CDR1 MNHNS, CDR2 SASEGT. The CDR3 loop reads CASSPLEIGGGEQYF. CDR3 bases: TGTGCCAGCAGTCCTTTAGAAATAGGCGGAGGCGAGCAGTACTTC.

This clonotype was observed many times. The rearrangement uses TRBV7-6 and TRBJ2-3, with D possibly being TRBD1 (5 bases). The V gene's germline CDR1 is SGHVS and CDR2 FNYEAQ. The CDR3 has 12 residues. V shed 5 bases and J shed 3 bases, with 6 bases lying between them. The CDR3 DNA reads TGTGCCAGCAGCCCAGGGACAGATACGCAGTATTTT. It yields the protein CASSPGTDTQYF.

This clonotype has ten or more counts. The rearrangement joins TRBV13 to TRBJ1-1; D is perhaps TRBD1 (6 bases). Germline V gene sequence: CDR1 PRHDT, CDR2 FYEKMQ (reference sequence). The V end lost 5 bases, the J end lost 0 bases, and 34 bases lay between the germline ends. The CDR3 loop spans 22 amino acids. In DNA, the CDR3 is TGTGCCAGCAGCCAAACCCGAAGAGATAGATTAGGTGCACGGGACATGAACACTGAAGCTTTCTTT. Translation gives CASSQTRRDRLGARDMNTEAFF.

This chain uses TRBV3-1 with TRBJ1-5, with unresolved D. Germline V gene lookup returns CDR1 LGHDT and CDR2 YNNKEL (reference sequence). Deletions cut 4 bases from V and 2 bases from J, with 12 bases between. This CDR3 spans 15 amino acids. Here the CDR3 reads CASSRKEGGNQPQHF. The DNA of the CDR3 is TGTGCCAGCAGCCGTAAGGAGGGTGGCAATCAGCCCCAGCATTTT.

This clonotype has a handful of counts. CDR3 residues: CATSDSGDQPQHF. In nucleotides, the CDR3 is TGTGCCACCAGTGATTCGGGAGACCAGCCCCAGCATTTT. The chain links TRBV24-1 to TRBJ1-5; D is unclear. In germline, CDR1 is KGHDR, CDR2 SFDVKD. Trimming took off 2 bases at V and 7 bases at J, with 8 bases between the two ends. CDR3 length equals 13 residues.

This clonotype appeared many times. The CDR3 region is CASSLAGFATDTQYF. CDR3 nucleotides: TGCGCCAGCAGCTTGGCGGGGTTTGCCACAGATACGCAGTATTTT. The chain couples TRBV5-1 to TRBJ2-3, with D possibly being TRBD2 (5 bases). The V and J ends lost 0 bases and 2 bases respectively, with 10 bases between them. The length of the CDR3 is 15 residues. CDR1 SGHRS and CDR2 YFSETQ come from the germline V gene.

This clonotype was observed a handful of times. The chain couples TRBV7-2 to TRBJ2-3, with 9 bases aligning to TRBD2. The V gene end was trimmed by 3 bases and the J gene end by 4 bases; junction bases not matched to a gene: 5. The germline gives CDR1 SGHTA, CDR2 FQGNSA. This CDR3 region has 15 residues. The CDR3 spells CASSFGGGASDTQYF. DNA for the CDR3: TGTGCCAGCAGCTTCGGCGGGGGGGCGTCAGATACGCAGTATTTT.

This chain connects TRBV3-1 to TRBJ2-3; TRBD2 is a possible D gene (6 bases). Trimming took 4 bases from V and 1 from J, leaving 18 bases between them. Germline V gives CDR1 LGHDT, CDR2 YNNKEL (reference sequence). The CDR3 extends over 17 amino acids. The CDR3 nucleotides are TGTGCCAGCAGCCCGTCCTCTTGGGCTAGCGGCACAGATACGCAGTATTTT. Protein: CASSPSSWASGTDTQYF.

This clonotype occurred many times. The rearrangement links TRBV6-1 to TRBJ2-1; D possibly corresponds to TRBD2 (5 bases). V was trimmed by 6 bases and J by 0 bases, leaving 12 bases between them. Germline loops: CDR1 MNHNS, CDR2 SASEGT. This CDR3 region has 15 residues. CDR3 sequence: CASRDLGSSYNEQFF. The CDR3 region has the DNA TGTGCCAGCAGGGACCTAGGGAGCTCCTACAATGAGCAGTTCTTC.

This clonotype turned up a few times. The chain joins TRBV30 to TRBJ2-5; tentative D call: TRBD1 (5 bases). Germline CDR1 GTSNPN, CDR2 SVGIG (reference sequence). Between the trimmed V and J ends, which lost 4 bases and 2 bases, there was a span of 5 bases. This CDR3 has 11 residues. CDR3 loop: CAWTGQETQYF. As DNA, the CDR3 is TGTGCCTGGACAGGGCAAGAGACCCAGTACTTC.